The next 29 T cell receptor beta chains were all read from a single sample in a study of cytomegalovirus exposure and HLA in healthy donors. A multiplex PCR was run with 60 Vbeta primers and 13 Jbeta primers. Sequenced by immunoSEQ multiplex PCR; TCRdb stores in-frame clones only, minus some. This sample has about 200,000 clones, with about 86% found just once. The specimen was PBMCs. The receptor source for this set is a woman younger than 45 in good health and CMV-seronegative.

This chain links TRBV5-1 with TRBJ2-1; the match to TRBD1 covers 7 bases. CDR1 is SGHRS, CDR2 YFSETQ, per germline. Trimming at V came to 2 bases and at J to 4 bases, leaving 3 bases not matched to a gene. The CDR3 spans 14 residues. The CDR3 region has the DNA TGCGCCAGCAGCTTACAGGGGCCTTACAATGAGCAGTTCTTC. Its translation is CASSLQGPYNEQFF.

The CDR3, as DNA: TGTGCCAGCAGCGGCAGCAATCAGCCCCAGCATTTT. This translates into CASSGSNQPQHF. The chain carries TRBV7-9 and TRBJ1-5; D remains unclear. This CDR3 comprises 12 residues. The germline V and J ends were trimmed by 5 bases and 1 base, with 3 bases remaining between them. Germline V gene lookup returns CDR1 SEHNR and CDR2 FQNEAQ (reference sequence).

The chain links TRBV2 to TRBJ2-1; tentatively, D is TRBD2 (9 bases). The CDR3 consists of 16 residues. V was trimmed by 11 bases and J by 5 bases, leaving 25 bases between them. Germline V lookup: CDR1 SNHLY, CDR2 FYNNEI. The DNA for the CDR3 is TGTGCCTTTCAGGGGGCTAGCGGGATCCAGGACAATGAGCAGTTCTTC. Amino acids: CAFQGASGIQDNEQFF. The full variable domain, rest sourced from reference TRBV2 and TRBJ2-1, is EPEVTQTPSHQVTQMGQEVILRCVPISNHLYFYWYRQILGQKVEFLVSFYNNEISEKSEIFDDQFSVERPDGSNFTLKIRSTKLEDSAMYFCAFQGASGIQDNEQFFGPGTRLTVL.

The rearrangement joins TRBV7-8 to TRBJ2-1; 11 bases line up with TRBD1. This CDR3 is 16 amino acids long. Losses at the gene ends were 5 bases for V and 2 bases for J; bases not matched to a gene: 5. CDR1 is SGHVS and CDR2 is FQNEAQ in the germline V gene. CDR3 DNA: TGTGCCAGCAGCCCACTGGGACAGGGGGCCTACAATGAGCAGTTCTTC. It translates to CASSPLGQGAYNEQFF.

The rearrangement links TRBV19 to TRBJ1-2, with 7 bases that match TRBD1. This CDR3 spans 16 amino acids. The J segment lost 3 bases and the V segment lost 2 bases, leaving 9 bases of the junction unmatched. Germline CDR1 is LNHDA and CDR2 is SQIVND (reference sequence). This chain's CDR3 is CASSITAGTVDYGYTF. DNA for the CDR3: TGTGCCAGTAGTATAACGGCCGGGACAGTCGACTATGGCTACACCTTC.

This clone was seen only once. This chain connects TRBV10-3 to TRBJ2-1; D might be TRBD2 (5 bases). The CDR3 contains 13 residues. V lost 8 bases to trimming and J lost 1 base, with 9 bases between them. Germline V gene data show CDR1 as ENHRY and CDR2 as SYGVKD. The CDR3 nucleotides read TGTGCCATCTCCCCGGGATCCTACAATGAGCAGTTCTTC. Protein sequence: CAISPGSYNEQFF.

V is TRBV27 and J is TRBJ2-3; possibly TRBD2 for D (5 bases). V was cut by 3 bases and J by 3 bases, with 13 bases left in between. The CDR3 is 15 amino acids. The germline V gene has CDR1 MNHEY and CDR2 SMNVEV (reference sequence). The CDR3 reads CASSFSRGPTDTQYF. CDR3 nucleotides: TGTGCCAGCAGTTTTAGTCGGGGTCCTACAGATACGCAGTATTTT.

The chain has TRBV5-5 and TRBJ2-7, with TRBD1 matching 9 bases. Germline-derived CDR1 and CDR2 are SGHKS and YYEKEE (reference sequence). CDR3 size: 14 residues. The V segment lost 2 bases and the J segment 7 bases; nucleotides outside the gene matches: 7. Here the CDR3 DNA reads TGTGCCAGCAGCTTCACAGGGGGCCATGTTGAGCAGTACTTC. Protein: CASSFTGGHVEQYF.

J is TRBJ2-1 and V is TRBV30, with TRBD2 matching over 12 bases. V lost 4 bases to trimming and J lost 3 bases; unmatched junction nucleotides: 7. Germline loops: CDR1 GTSNPN, CDR2 SVGIG (reference sequence). This CDR3 has 16 amino acids. CDR3 nucleotides: TGTGCCTGGACCGCCCCGACTAGCGGGGGCTACAATGAGCAGTTCTTC. Protein product: CAWTAPTSGGYNEQFF.

The CDR3: CASSRETSGSFADTQYF. The CDR3 nucleotides are TGTGCCAGCTCACGCGAGACTAGCGGGAGTTTCGCAGATACGCAGTATTTT. This sequence joins TRBV18 and TRBJ2-3, with 12 bases fitting TRBD2. The junction had 9 bases not matched to a gene; V was cut back by 4 bases and J by 4 bases. This CDR3 has 17 amino acids. Germline V lookup: CDR1 KGHSH, CDR2 LQKENI.

The CDR3 reads CAISEPNLAGGPDTQYF. The CDR3 DNA follows: TGTGCCATCAGTGAACCTAATCTAGCGGGGGGGCCAGATACGCAGTATTTT. The chain couples TRBV10-3 to TRBJ2-3; 12 bases line up with TRBD2. CDR3 length: 17 residues. Germline CDR1 is ENHRY and CDR2 is SYGVKD. The V segment lost 3 bases and the J segment 4 bases; nucleotides outside the gene matches: 8.

This clone has only one observation. This sequence joins TRBV6-4 and TRBJ1-2; 8 bases map to TRBD1. The J segment lost 4 bases and the V segment lost 2 bases, leaving 6 bases of the junction unmatched. Germline assignment: CDR1 MRHNA and CDR2 SNTAGT. The CDR3 is made up of 15 amino acids. The CDR3 reads CASSDGQGLVYGYTF. CDR3 bases: TGTGCCAGCAGTGACGGACAGGGACTTGTCTATGGCTACACCTTC.

This rearrangement joins TRBV7-9 to TRBJ2-1, with D hard to call. CDR3 size: 13 residues. Germline-derived CDR1 and CDR2 are SEHNR and FQNEAQ (reference sequence). V was shortened by 1 base and J by 4 bases, with 5 bases between the two germline ends. The CDR3 spells CASSLGLYNEQFF. The CDR3 DNA reads as TGTGCCAGCAGCTTAGGACTGTACAATGAGCAGTTCTTC.

The chain links TRBV28 to TRBJ2-5, with TRBD1 matching over 10 bases. V was clipped by 5 bases and J by 9 bases; unmatched bases: 15. The CDR3 consists of 16 residues. Germline CDR1 MDHEN, CDR2 SYDVKM. The CDR3 sequence is CASSTDRGTSLDPQYF. The CDR3 DNA reads as TGTGCCAGCAGTACGGACAGGGGGACATCCCTAGATCCCCAGTACTTC.

The J gene is TRBJ2-1, the V gene TRBV7-6; 7 bases line up with TRBD2. CDR1 and CDR2 from the germline V gene are SGHVS and FNYEAQ. This CDR3 spans 16 amino acids. V trimming: 5 bases; J trimming: 4 bases; junction bases outside the gene matches: 11. The CDR3 nucleotides are TGTGCCAGCAGCCCCCGGCGCGGGGGACGTTACAATGAGCAGTTCTTC. Protein sequence: CASSPRRGGRYNEQFF.

The chain carries TRBV2 and TRBJ2-6; D remains ambiguous. Germline CDR1 SNHLY, CDR2 FYNNEI. This CDR3 contains 16 residues. Trimming stripped 2 bases from V and 0 bases from J, with 8 bases between. In nucleotides, the CDR3 is TGTGCCAGCAGTGAAATGGTGAGCTCTGGGGCCAACGTCCTGACTTTC. Translated: CASSEMVSSGANVLTF.

The chain links TRBV7-2 to TRBJ2-1, with a tentative D call TRBD1 (6 bases). The CDR3 runs to 16 residues. CDR1 is SGHTA and CDR2 is FQGNSA in the germline V gene. Trimming removed 5 bases from V and 0 bases from J, with 14 bases in between. CDR3 nucleotide sequence: TGTGCCAGCAGCCCTTGGACAGCTAGCTCCTACAATGAGCAGTTCTTC. Translating it yields CASSPWTASSYNEQFF. Supplemented by reference TRBV7-2 and TRBJ2-1, the full variable domain reads GAGVSQSPSNKVTEKGKDVELRCDPISGHTALYWYRQSLGQGLEFLIYFQGNSAPDKSGLPSDRFSAERTGGSVSTLTIQRTQQEDSAVYLCASSPWTASSYNEQFFGPGTRLTVL.

V and J are TRBV19 and TRBJ2-2, with 9 bases identical to TRBD1. Germline V gives CDR1 LNHDA, CDR2 SQIVND (reference sequence). The CDR3 runs 15 residues. V shed 5 bases and J 2 bases; nucleotides not matched to a gene: 3. CDR3 bases: TGTGCCAGTAGTGCGGGACAGGGAAACACCGGGGAGCTGTTTTTT. Translated, it gives CASSAGQGNTGELFF.

The chain recombines TRBV25-1 with TRBJ1-2; D uncertain. Trimming cost V 4 bases and J 6 bases, with 6 bases left between them. The CDR3 is 11 amino acids. Germline V gene data show CDR1 as MGHDK and CDR2 as SYGVNS. CDR3 sequence (DNA): TGTGCCAGCAGTGGCCGGGATGGCTACACCTTC. It translates to CASSGRDGYTF.

The chain employs TRBV2 and TRBJ1-2; TRBD1 agrees at 8 bases. The CDR3 extends over 13 amino acids. V lost 3 bases, J lost 4 bases, and 1 base stayed unmatched. CDR1 is SNHLY, CDR2 FYNNEI, per germline. The CDR3 bases are TGTGCCAGCAGTGAGGGGACAGGCTATGGCTACACCTTC. Its protein is CASSEGTGYGYTF. The entire variable domain, with the rest obtained from reference TRBV2 and TRBJ1-2, is as follows: EPEVTQTPSHQVTQMGQEVILRCVPISNHLYFYWYRQILGQKVEFLVSFYNNEISEKSEIFDDQFSVERPDGSNFTLKIRSTKLEDSAMYFCASSEGTGYGYTFGSGTRLTVV.

J is TRBJ2-1 and V is TRBV6-5, with 10 bases aligning to TRBD2. CDR3 length equals 13 residues. Looked up from germline, CDR1 is MNHEY and CDR2 is SVGAGI. V was clipped by 10 bases and J by 9 bases; unmatched bases: 9. The chain's CDR3 is CATKREGRGEQFF. Here the CDR3 DNA reads TGTGCCACAAAGCGGGAGGGCCGGGGTGAGCAGTTCTTC.

CDR3 sequence reads: CASSEGHLQETQYF. The DNA of the CDR3 is TGCGCCAGCAGCGAGGGACACTTGCAAGAGACCCAGTACTTC. The chain combines TRBV5-1 with TRBJ2-5, with D possibly TRBD1 on 6 matching bases. The CDR3 runs 14 residues. Germline CDR1 and CDR2: SGHRS and YFSETQ. The ends were cut back, 4 bases at V and 2 bases at J, with 12 bases in the middle. The full variable domain, in which reference TRBV5-1 and TRBJ2-5 provide the parts outside the CDR3, is KAGVTQTPRYLIKTRGQQVTLSCSPISGHRSVSWYQQTPGQGLQFLFEYFSETQRNKGNFPGRFSGRQFSNSRSEMNVSTLELGDSALYLCASSEGHLQETQYFGPGTRLLVL.

V is TRBV28 and J is TRBJ1-3, with 8 bases identical to TRBD1. Germline CDR1 and CDR2: MDHEN and SYDVKM. The junction had 2 bases not matched to a gene; V was cut back by 6 bases and J by 1 base. CDR3 length equals 14 residues. The CDR3 DNA reads as TGTGCCAGCAGACAGGGGGGATCTGGAAACACCATATATTTT. Encoded protein: CASRQGGSGNTIYF.

This clone has more than one count but fewer than ten. The rearrangement joins TRBV28 to TRBJ2-2, with D possibly TRBD2 on 6 matching bases. This CDR3 region has 16 residues. V lost 8 bases, J lost 4 bases, and 20 bases lay in between. Germline lookup yields CDR1 MDHEN and CDR2 SYDVKM. CDR3: CASGTGGDRSTGELFF. CDR3 in DNA: TGTGCCAGCGGAACAGGCGGGGACCGGAGCACCGGGGAGCTGTTTTTT.

The chain joins TRBV7-8 to TRBJ2-1, with D perhaps TRBD2 (5 bases). With 6 bases removed from V and 4 bases from J, the gap between germline ends came to 13 bases. The CDR3 runs to 14 residues. Germline V gene data show CDR1 as SGHVS and CDR2 as FQNEAQ. The CDR3 nucleotides are TGTGCCAGCAGTCTAGCCAGTCAGTACAATGAGCAGTTCTTC. This encodes CASSLASQYNEQFF.

V and J are TRBV6-1 and TRBJ2-7; unclear D gene. Germline V gene lookup returns CDR1 MNHNS and CDR2 SASEGT. The V gene lost 8 bases and the J gene lost 3 bases, with 8 bases spanning the gap. The CDR3 loop spans 11 amino acids. This CDR3 reads CASGQFYEQYF. The DNA of the CDR3 is TGTGCCAGCGGGCAGTTCTACGAGCAGTACTTC.

The V and J genes are TRBV7-2 and TRBJ1-2, with 9 bases matching TRBD1. The J segment lost 8 bases and the V segment lost 5 bases, leaving 9 bases of the junction unmatched. The length of the CDR3 is 14 residues. CDR1 and CDR2 (germline): SGHTA, FQGNSA. The CDR3 coding sequence is TGTGCCAGCAGCCCCCGGGGACAGGGTCGCGGCTACACCTTC. Its protein product is CASSPRGQGRGYTF.

The J gene is TRBJ2-3, the V gene TRBV27, with 9 bases that match TRBD2. The CDR3 is 16 residues long. V gave up 6 bases and J gave up 2 bases; unmatched junction bases: 9. Per germline, CDR1 MNHEY and CDR2 SMNVEV (reference sequence). CDR3 in amino acids: CASSLLLAGPTDTQYF. In DNA, the CDR3 is TGTGCCAGCAGCTTACTTCTAGCGGGACCCACAGATACGCAGTATTTT.

The genes are TRBV2 and TRBJ2-3; 9 nucleotides line up with TRBD2. Looked up from germline, CDR1 is SNHLY and CDR2 is FYNNEI. Trimming at V came to 6 bases and at J to 4 bases, leaving 5 bases not matched to a gene. This CDR3 is built from 14 residues. The CDR3 sequence: CASRPGLAPDTQYF. DNA for the CDR3: TGTGCCAGCAGGCCGGGACTAGCTCCAGATACGCAGTATTTT.